This TCR beta chain was documented in a study of blood T cells in healthy people across ages (dated by TCRdb to 2013 to 2016). About the investigation overall: In model experiments, roughly one uniquely barcoded TCR beta cDNA molecule per two T cells was captured by template switching. Using deep sequencing normalized with unique cDNA molecular identifiers, the study measured how TCR beta repertoire diversity changes with age. Four age groups were formed from the donors: young (average roughly 15 years), middle-aged (approximately 39), aged (about 68) and long-lived (about 80). To avoid experimental bias, donors of different ages were randomly spread across the sequencing lanes. The study analyzed two additional independent replicas of 1 million unique cDNA reads from the same blood draw for two donors, one aged 18 to 29 and one aged 80 or older.

Donors were 39 systemically healthy Caucasian individuals from Russia aged roughly 6 to 90 years. Each donor gave about 11 milliliters of peripheral blood, drawn into EDTA-treated Vacutainer tubes. Ficoll-Paque density-gradient centrifugation was used to isolate PBMCs, with at least 7 million obtained per sample. Trizol reagent was used to extract total RNA from PBMCs, with at least 6 micrograms per sample. For every donor, flow cytometry on a PBMC aliquot measured the percentage of naive CD45RAhigh/CD27high T cells. Study-wide findings and limitations: Since profiling was done on bulk unsorted PBMCs, naive and antigen-experienced compartments could not be conclusively compared. A strong correlation was found between observed TCR beta diversity and the percentage of naive T cells measured by flow cytometry. Observed TCR beta diversity per million T cells fell roughly linearly with age, and a significant reduction was already apparent by age around 39. The CMV infection status of donors was not known, potentially confounding age-related changes in expanded clonotypes. Compared with the aged group, the long-lived group had more naive CD4+ T cells, fewer expanded clones and increased TCR diversity, a pattern suggesting age selection. Estimates of total diversity based on one million sequenced T cells were regarded as lower bounds and as underestimates.

A word on this clonotype: No cognate antigen has been identified for it. One base away there is no much larger clone; base qualities are not given.

Via the germline V gene, CDR1 is SGHAT and CDR2 FQNNGV. The CDR3 holds 13 amino acids from the cysteine to the phenylalanine. The only DNA kept is the CDR3, 39 bases in frame from the first base. Library creation used 5' RACE. Sequencing used an Illumina HiSeq 2500. A second PCR of about 7 to 12 cycles was run with a J-beta primer mix and a sample-barcoded 5' primer. A template-switch 5' adaptor carrying 12 random nucleotides introduced a unique molecular identifier onto each TCR beta cDNA molecule. Each sample yielded at least 3 million CDR3-containing paired-end reads. First-strand cDNA synthesis was performed from all RNA using the Mint cDNA synthesis kit, with priming by a TRBC-specific oligonucleotide. All cDNA was treated with uracil-DNA glycosylase and then went through a first 18-cycle PCR with the universal primers M1SS and BC2_uni_R. In the paper's pipeline: Normalization of each sample was performed by random selection of 1 million high-quality reads, each carrying a distinct molecular identifier. Reads with shared molecular identifiers were discarded instead of being binned into consensus sequences. CDR3 identification, clonotype clustering and error correction used MiTCR with a Q25 quality threshold and the strictest error-elimination algorithm. A nonparametric unseen species model with Euler transformation was used to estimate lower-bound total TCR beta diversity. TCRdb reanalyzed the raw reads on its own, using fastp at Q25 for trimming and MiXCR for clone calling, and kept in-frame beta chains. Rows merge per CDR3 protein into single entries with the most common DNA and genes. TCRdb, not the original authors, processed these V and J calls. The sample data list 1.5 million or so distinct CDR3 sequences, and 42% of these were observed just once. Of the sample, roughly 7.7% falls within the top ten clones.

The sequenced material came from blood. The sequence came from a woman aged 18-30 years in good health. This chain is built from TRBV11-2 and TRBJ2-4; the D gene is not confidently resolved. The J call may be incorrect, as the DNA end agrees better with TRBJ2-7. Here is the DNA: TGTGCCAGCAGCCCCCCCTTAGGCGGCGAGCAGTACTTC. It translates as CASSPPLGGEQYF.